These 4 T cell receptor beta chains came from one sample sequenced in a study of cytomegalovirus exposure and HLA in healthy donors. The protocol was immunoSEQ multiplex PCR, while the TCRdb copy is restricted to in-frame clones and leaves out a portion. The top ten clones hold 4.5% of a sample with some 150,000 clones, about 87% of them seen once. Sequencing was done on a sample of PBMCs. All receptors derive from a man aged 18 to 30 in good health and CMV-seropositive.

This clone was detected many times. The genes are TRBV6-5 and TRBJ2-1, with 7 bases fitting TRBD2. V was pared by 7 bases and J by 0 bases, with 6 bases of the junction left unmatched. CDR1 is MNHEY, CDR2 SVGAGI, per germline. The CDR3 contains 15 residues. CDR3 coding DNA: TGTGCCAGCACCGTAGCGGGTGACTCCTACAATGAGCAGTTCTTC. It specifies CASTVAGDSYNEQFF.

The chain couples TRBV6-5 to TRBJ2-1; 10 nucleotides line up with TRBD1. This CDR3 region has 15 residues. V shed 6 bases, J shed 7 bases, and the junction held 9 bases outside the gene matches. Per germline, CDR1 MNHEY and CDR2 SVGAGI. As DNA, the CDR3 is TGTGCCAGCAGAGGCGGGACAGGGGACTTAAATGAGCAGTTCTTC. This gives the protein CASRGGTGDLNEQFF.

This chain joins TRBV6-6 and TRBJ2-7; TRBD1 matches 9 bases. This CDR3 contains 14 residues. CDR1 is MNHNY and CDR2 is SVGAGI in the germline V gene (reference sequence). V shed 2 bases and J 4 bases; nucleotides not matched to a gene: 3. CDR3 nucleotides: TGTGCCAGCAGTTACACCGACAGGGGGTACGAGCAGTACTTC. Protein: CASSYTDRGYEQYF.

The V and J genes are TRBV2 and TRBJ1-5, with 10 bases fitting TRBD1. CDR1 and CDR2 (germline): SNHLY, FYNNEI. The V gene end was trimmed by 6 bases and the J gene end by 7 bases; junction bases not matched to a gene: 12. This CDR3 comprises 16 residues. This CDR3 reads CASRWGRDRGSQPQHF. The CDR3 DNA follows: TGTGCCAGCAGATGGGGCCGGGACAGGGGAAGCCAGCCCCAGCATTTT.